The sequence of this T cell receptor beta chain was determined in a study of identical twins. Addition of a universal primer site occurred through template switching, and cDNA carried unique molecular identifiers. MiXCR, run by TCRdb on the 5' RACE reads, gives a single entry per CDR3 protein. The table records around 960,000 distinct CDR3 sequences, 12% of them present only once. This CDR3 contains 13 residues. Trimming took 7 bases from V and 2 from J, leaving 12 bases between them. These sequences were also reported in another study, on yellow fever vaccine responses in identical twins.

This clonotype was sampled from a woman aged 18-35 years in good health. Sequences were obtained from PBMCs. The chain employs TRBV12-3 or TRBV12-4 and TRBJ2-7; weak D call: TRBD1 (6 bases). DNA of the CDR3: TGTGCCAGCACCCCGACAGGTACCTACGAGCAGTACTTC. Its translation is CASTPTGTYEQYF.